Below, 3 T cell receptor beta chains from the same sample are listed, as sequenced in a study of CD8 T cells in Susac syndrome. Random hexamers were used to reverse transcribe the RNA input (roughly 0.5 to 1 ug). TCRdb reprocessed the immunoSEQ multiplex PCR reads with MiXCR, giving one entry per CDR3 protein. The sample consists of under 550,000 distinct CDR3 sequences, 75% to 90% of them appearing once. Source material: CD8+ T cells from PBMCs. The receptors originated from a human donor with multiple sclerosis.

The CDR3 nucleotides are TGTGCCAGCAGCATCATCGGGACGGAAAATAACTATGGCTACACCTTC. This encodes CASSIIGTENNYGYTF. This chain uses TRBV7-9 with TRBJ1-2; maybe TRBD1 (5 bases). The CDR3 extends over 16 amino acids. Germline CDR1 is SEHNR and CDR2 is FQNEAQ (reference sequence). V was cut by 5 bases and J by 1 base, with 17 bases left in between.

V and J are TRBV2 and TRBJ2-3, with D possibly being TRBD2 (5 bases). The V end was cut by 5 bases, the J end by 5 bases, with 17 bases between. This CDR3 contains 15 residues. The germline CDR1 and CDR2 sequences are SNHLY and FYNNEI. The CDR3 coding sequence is TGTGCCAGCAGTTTAGATAGAGCGGACGGAGATACGCAGTATTTT. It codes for CASSLDRADGDTQYF. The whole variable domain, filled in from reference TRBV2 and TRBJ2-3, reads EPEVTQTPSHQVTQMGQEVILRCVPISNHLYFYWYRQILGQKVEFLVSFYNNEISEKSEIFDDQFSVERPDGSNFTLKIRSTKLEDSAMYFCASSLDRADGDTQYFGPGTRLTVL.

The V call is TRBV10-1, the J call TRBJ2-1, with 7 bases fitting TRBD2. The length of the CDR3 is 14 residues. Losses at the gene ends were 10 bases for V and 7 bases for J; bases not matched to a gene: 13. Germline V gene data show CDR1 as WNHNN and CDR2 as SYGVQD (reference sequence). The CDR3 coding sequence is TGCGCCACTTCTAGCGGAGGAATGGGTAATGAGCAGTTCTTC. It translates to CATSSGGMGNEQFF.